Sequencing of this TCR beta chain was carried out in a study of cytomegalovirus exposure and HLA in healthy donors (dated by TCRdb to 2016 to 2017). General notes on the study: An earlier analysis of 550 to 700 of the donors reported 250 to 300 Gb of sequence data and more than 90 million unique TCR beta sequences from 150 million to 200 million T cells. In a later genetic analysis, genome-wide SNP genotypes for about three fifths of the roughly 670 donors were used, and that subset was treated as a discovery cohort. A separate validation cohort of roughly 120 different subjects was used in addition to the roughly 720-subject first cohort. The study used immunosequencing to profile the T cell repertoires of several hundred subjects and linked those repertoires to cytomegalovirus serostatus. Across 398 genotyped donors of the cohort, an average of about 220,000 unique TCR beta nucleotide sequences per donor were sequenced, and 15% to 20% of those sequences were non-productive. Donor age, sex, ethnicity and CMV serostatus were compiled alongside the repertoire data. Roughly 300 gigabases of sequencing data and 80 million or so unique TCR sequences were included in an early release covering under 650 HLA-typed donors. Of the roughly 400 genotyped donors, 65% to 90% fell in the genetic ancestry cluster associated with self-reported Caucasian donors. The number of typed donors differed by locus: about 620-640 for A, B, C, DRB1 and DQB1; about 520 for DQA1; roughly 600 for DPA1; and some 430 for DPB1. The study was designed to test whether signatures of past pathogen exposure could be identified by cataloging public T cell receptors. High-throughput TCR immunosequencing, statistical association of individual TCRs with disease status, and machine learning were combined to predict cytomegalovirus infection status. HLA typing covered class I and class II loci at four-digit resolution. A later analysis re-examined previously published TCR beta repertoires from 600 to 700 donors and added high-resolution HLA genotyping to investigate patterns of TCR occurrence. To decide whether each TCR beta V gene segment behaved as functional or pseudogenic, an earlier analysis of 587 of the donors relied on high-throughput TCR beta sequencing. Rather than drawing on any new phenotypic data, the later analysis identified candidate immune exposures from TCR beta sequences and the way those sequences occurred across donors. Roughly 5 DR-DQ haplotypes were handled as single units for association and clustering, since linkage in the cohort was strong. All discovery cohort repertoires had been generated on a single sequencing platform. On the study overall, not on this receptor specifically: Most CMV-associated TCR beta chains appeared to be HLA-restricted in a later analysis, and the HLA associations seemed to be driven largely by CMV exposure. According to the authors, the approach could potentially be generalized to other disease states and immunological phenotypes. The study listed over 150 TCR beta chains as associated with cytomegalovirus. In both the original and validation cohorts, the classifier was reported to diagnose cytomegalovirus status with high specificity and sensitivity. A group of highly shared sequence variants was considered likely to be a technical artifact of the sequencing pipeline. In vitro tests confirmed that a few of the cytomegalovirus-associated TCR beta chains recognize cytomegalovirus antigens. Because HLA typing was missing for some donors at each locus, association tests included only the typed subset. Across donors, most TCR sequences were observed very rarely, whereas some public TCRs were present in many individuals. A later analysis reported that several top co-occurrence clusters appeared linked to parvovirus B19, influenza, CMV and Epstein-Barr virus. Compared with the approximately 670-donor mean, donors in an Asian-associated ancestry cluster had fewer N-insertions in productive TCRs, according to a later genetic analysis. The presence/absence analyses assumed that sequencing depth was roughly uniform across donors, and that assumption may not be true. This cohort had only TCR beta chains sequenced, and the lack of alpha or paired-chain data limited which features could be detected. Compared with equally common non-associated chains, HLA-associated TCR beta chains in a later analysis were more clonally expanded and had lower generation probabilities. Linkage disequilibrium might explain the correlated functional status among segregating V segments, but an unknown experimental factor could not be ruled out. In a later analysis, TCR association rates were found to vary across HLA loci, with the most associated TCRs seen for DRB1 alleles and the fewest for HLA-C alleles. Broadly in line with IMGT annotations, most TCR beta V segments showed up in productive rearrangements about 90% or about 30% of the time in an earlier analysis of under 700 of the donors. CMV serostatus was the only immune exposure information available for the cohort. A further reported finding was that TCR beta sequences accurately predicted the HLA-A and HLA-B alleles for most subjects in the first cohort. V-gene and J-gene trimming of TCR beta chains was associated with a missense DCLRE1C variant in a later genetic analysis, and the association was replicated in an independent cohort. In a later analysis, 16,951 TCR beta sequences were associated with specific HLA alleles at a false discovery rate of 0.05. Some IMGT-functional V segments, including TRBV6-2 and TRBV6-3, could not be told apart with the 87-base-pair reads, so those segments were excluded. Because counts were too low, seventeen rarely observed V segments, including chromosome 9 orphons, were left out of the earlier analysis of 500 to 750 of the donors. Assigning TCR associations to individual alleles was difficult when HLA alleles, especially DR and DQ, strongly co-occurred.

To note about this clone: Its cognate antigen has yet to be identified. No base quality values were provided; no much bigger clone lies one nucleotide off.

The receptor library was made with the immunoSEQ multiplex PCR assay. A mixture of 60 forward primers for TCR Vbeta segments and 13 reverse primers for TCR Jbeta segments was used in the multiplex PCR. The CDR3 region of rearranged TCR beta genes was amplified from genomic DNA with a multiplex PCR assay. Amplified TCR beta libraries were sequenced as 87-base-pair reads on the Illumina HiSeq System. The authors' analysis ran thus. In a later analysis, about 80 million unique TCR beta chains were counted across the roughly 700 repertoires, and roughly 9.9 million of these chains were shared by at least two donors. Raw reads were error-corrected and collapsed into unique sequences by a nearest-neighbor algorithm in which closely related sequences were merged to remove PCR and sequencing errors. To assign V, D and J gene segments, CDR3 sequences were aligned to IMGT reference sequences. For a sequence to be retained, at least a six-nucleotide match to both a V gene segment and a J gene segment was required. A rearrangement counted as productive if the CDR3 had no stop codons and remained in frame with V and J, and every other rearrangement counted as non-productive. Following IMGT convention, CDR3 was defined as the stretch from the second conserved V-encoded cysteine up to the conserved J-encoded phenylalanine. Sequences without an unambiguous match to a single V gene segment were excluded from the earlier analysis of almost 600 of the donors. In an earlier analysis of 450 to 700 of the donors, V segments were called functional above 56.7% productive rearrangements and were called segregating when the between-donor standard deviation exceeded 5%. To diagnose cytomegalovirus status from the catalog of TCR beta chain sequences, a statistical classification framework was built. In a later analysis, TCR nucleotide sequences were compared against IMGT/GENE-DB human TR gene sequences so that V and J genes could be assigned. In a later analysis, CDR3 sequences and most-parsimonious VDJ recombination scenarios were assigned using the TCRdist pipeline. In a later analysis, each TCR beta chain was defined by its CDR3 amino acid sequence together with its V-gene family, and reads without a unique V-gene family were excluded. To address suspected cross-contamination and a sequencing artifact, a later analysis removed around 590 highly shared, low-generation-probability nucleotide sequences. For each public chain, a later analysis derived a clonal expansion index from normalized ranks of inferred template counts within each repertoire. A later analysis computed generation probabilities with a VDJ recombination model fitted to out-of-frame rearrangements, and checked the results against IGoR. A later analysis scored TCR-TCR, TCR-HLA and TCR-CMV co-occurrence with hypergeometric tests, applying a repertoire-size bias correction to TCR pairs. In a later analysis, false discovery rates were estimated by permuting HLA or CMV assignments 20 times. In a later analysis, co-occurring TCRs were grouped using DBSCAN, with TCRdist sequence similarity added in when clustering inside HLA-allele-positive subsets. Repertoires with fewer than 30,000 or more than 120,000 public chains were left out of co-occurrence clustering, as were a few repertoires with anomalous nucleotide sharing. TCRdb obtained this table from immuneACCESS and retained in-frame rearrangements with V and J assigned. These tables miss some clones; where compared with another copy, unresolved V genes account for less than half of the shortfall, and the remainder is unexplained. V and J calls and clone size are given by that table; D and trimming were obtained from the DNA. This sample gives 200,000 or so clones in total; roughly 80% of them show up just once. The ten largest clones capture around 4% of the sample.

Including the terminal cysteine and phenylalanine, the CDR3 comprises 16 residues. Of all the DNA, just the CDR3 is kept, 48 bases in frame from base 1. CDR1 is given as MDHEN and CDR2 as SYDVKM, both from the germline V gene. The V end gives up 5 bases and the J end 2 bases, leaving 6 bases in the junction not matched to a gene. In total, approximately 700 healthy bone marrow donors made up the cohort. Cohort members were all nominally healthy when sampled, although unrecorded immune exposures were likely present. The donor was CMV seronegative and belonged to the group of 320 or so seronegative cohort members. A peripheral blood sample was collected from each donor, and TCR beta sequencing was performed on peripheral blood mononuclear cells. Genomic DNA extraction from the blood cell samples was performed with the Qiagen DNeasy Blood Extraction Kit.

The rearrangement joined TRBV28 to TRBJ2-1, and 10 junctional nucleotides match TRBD2. The sequence was collected from a male donor in good health and CMV-seronegative. The sample was PBMCs. The DNA is as follows: TGTGCCAGCAGTATAGCGGGAGGACCGACCTACAATGAGCAGTTCTTC. This sequence encodes CASSIAGGPTYNEQFF.